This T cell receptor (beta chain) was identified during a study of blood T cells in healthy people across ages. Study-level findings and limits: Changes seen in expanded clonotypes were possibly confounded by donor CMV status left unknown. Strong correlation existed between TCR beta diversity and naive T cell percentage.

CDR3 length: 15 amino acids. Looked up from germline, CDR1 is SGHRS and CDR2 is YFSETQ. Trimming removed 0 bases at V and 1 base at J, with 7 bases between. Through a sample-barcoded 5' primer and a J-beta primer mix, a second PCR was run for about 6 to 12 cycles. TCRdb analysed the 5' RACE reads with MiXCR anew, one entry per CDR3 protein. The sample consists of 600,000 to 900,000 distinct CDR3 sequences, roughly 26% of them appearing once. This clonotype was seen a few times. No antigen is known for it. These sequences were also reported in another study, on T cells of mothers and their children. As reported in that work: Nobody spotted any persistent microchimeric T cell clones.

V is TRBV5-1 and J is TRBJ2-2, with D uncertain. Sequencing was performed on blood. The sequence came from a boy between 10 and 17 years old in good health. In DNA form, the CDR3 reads TGCGCCAGCAGCTTGGGGGCGGTGAACACCGGGGAGCTGTTTTTT. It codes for CASSLGAVNTGELFF.